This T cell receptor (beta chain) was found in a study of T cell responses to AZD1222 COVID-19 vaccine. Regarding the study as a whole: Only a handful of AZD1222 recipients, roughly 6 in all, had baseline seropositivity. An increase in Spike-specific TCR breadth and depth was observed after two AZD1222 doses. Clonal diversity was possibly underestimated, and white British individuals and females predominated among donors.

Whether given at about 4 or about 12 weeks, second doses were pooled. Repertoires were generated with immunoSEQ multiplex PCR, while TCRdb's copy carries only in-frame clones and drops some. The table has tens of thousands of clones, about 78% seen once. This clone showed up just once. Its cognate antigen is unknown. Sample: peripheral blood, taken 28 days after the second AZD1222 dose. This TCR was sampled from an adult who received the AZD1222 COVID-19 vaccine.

CDR3 DNA: TGTGCCAGCACCATAACGGGGAACACTGAAGCTTTCTTT. Its translation is CASTITGNTEAFF. V gene TRBV7-2 combines with J gene TRBJ1-1; D is unclear. V dropped 7 bases and J dropped 1 base, with 10 bases sitting between them. The V gene's germline CDR1 is SGHTA and CDR2 FQGNSA. The CDR3 extends over 13 amino acids.